A single sample is the source of the 8 T cell receptor beta chains below, sequenced in a study of cytomegalovirus exposure and HLA in healthy donors. Both 60 Vbeta primers and 13 Jbeta primers went into the PCR. Here immunoSEQ multiplex PCR was the method, and the copy in TCRdb shows in-frame clones only, minus some. The sample lists some 150,000 clones; over 65% were seen once. What was sequenced was PBMCs. The origin of the receptors is a man aged 25 to 45 in good health and CMV-seronegative.

This clone appeared a single time. V and J are TRBV7-2 and TRBJ2-5; D perhaps matches TRBD2 (5 bases). The V end was cut by 3 bases, the J end by 5 bases, with 16 bases between. The CDR3 runs to 15 residues. Per the germline V gene, CDR1 is SGHTA and CDR2 is FQGNSA. The CDR3 loop is CASSFSGLPSETQYF. DNA for the CDR3: TGTGCCAGCAGCTTTTCCGGACTTCCCTCGGAGACCCAGTACTTC. Full variable domain (rest looked up from reference TRBV7-2 and TRBJ2-5): GAGVSQSPSNKVTEKGKDVELRCDPISGHTALYWYRQSLGQGLEFLIYFQGNSAPDKSGLPSDRFSAERTGGSVSTLTIQRTQQEDSAVYLCASSFSGLPSETQYFGPGTRLLVL.

The chain employs TRBV6-1 and TRBJ1-6; the D gene is possibly TRBD1 (6 bases). V was shortened by 1 base and J by 9 bases, with 7 bases between the two germline ends. Germline V gene sequence: CDR1 MNHNS, CDR2 SASEGT. This CDR3 spans 13 amino acids. CDR3 in DNA: TGTGCCAGCAGTGAAGTGGACAGTTCACCCCTCCACTTT. Translated, it gives CASSEVDSSPLHF.

V and J are TRBV15 and TRBJ1-4; D may be TRBD1 (5 bases). The CDR3 runs 15 residues. Germline values: CDR1 LNHNV, CDR2 YYDKDF (reference sequence). V lost 5 bases and J lost 5, with 15 bases in between. The CDR3 spells CATSRESRVNEKLFF. The CDR3 nucleotides are TGTGCCACCAGCCGGGAGTCCAGGGTCAATGAAAAACTGTTTTTT.

The V and J genes are TRBV5-1 and TRBJ2-1; maybe TRBD2 (6 bases). The CDR3 runs to 15 residues. V was pared by 2 bases and J by 7 bases, with 16 bases between. Per the germline V gene, CDR1 is SGHRS and CDR2 is YFSETQ. CDR3 DNA sequence: TGCGCCAGCAGCTTTCGGCGGGGCGGCGTGAATGAGCAGTTCTTC. Its translation: CASSFRRGGVNEQFF.

Of note for this clone: At one of its ends the junction is not consistent with the germline gene, which may arise from a read error. In the same sample, other DNA sequences code for this CDR3. J is TRBJ2-2 and V is TRBV7-7, with a possible D match to TRBD1 (6 bases). CDR1 is SSHAT, CDR2 FNYEAQ, per germline (reference sequence). CDR3 length: 15 amino acids. The CDR3: CASSLGRGNTGELFF. DNA for the CDR3: TGTGCTAGCAGCTTGGGCAGGGGGAACACCGGGGAGCTGTTTTTT.

This clone was detected only a few times. The chain links TRBV6-6 to TRBJ2-3; possibly TRBD2 for D (6 bases). CDR1 MNHNY and CDR2 SVGAGI come from the germline V gene (reference sequence). The length of the CDR3 is 11 residues. Trimming removed 2 bases at V and 11 bases at J, with 8 bases between. The CDR3 sequence: CASSYGGEQYF. DNA of the CDR3: TGTGCCAGCAGTTACGGCGGGGAGCAGTATTTT.

The V gene is TRBV5-1, the J gene TRBJ2-5; perhaps TRBD1 as D (6 bases). The length of the CDR3 is 15 residues. Trimming removed 0 bases from V and 4 bases from J, with 13 bases in between. The germline V gene encodes CDR1 SGHRS and CDR2 YFSETQ. The CDR3 sequence: CASSLVPGERETQYF. The CDR3 DNA follows: TGCGCCAGCAGCTTGGTGCCAGGGGAAAGAGAGACCCAGTACTTC.

The chain has TRBV10-3 and TRBJ2-7; 7 positions agree with TRBD1. V dropped 5 bases and J dropped 2; count of bases not matched to a gene: 15. Germline V CDR1 and CDR2: ENHRY, SYGVKD. The CDR3 extends over 17 amino acids. CDR3 in DNA: TGTGCCATCAGTTCTACCCAGCCGGGACAGACCACCTACGAGCAGTACTTC. This codes for CAISSTQPGQTTYEQYF.